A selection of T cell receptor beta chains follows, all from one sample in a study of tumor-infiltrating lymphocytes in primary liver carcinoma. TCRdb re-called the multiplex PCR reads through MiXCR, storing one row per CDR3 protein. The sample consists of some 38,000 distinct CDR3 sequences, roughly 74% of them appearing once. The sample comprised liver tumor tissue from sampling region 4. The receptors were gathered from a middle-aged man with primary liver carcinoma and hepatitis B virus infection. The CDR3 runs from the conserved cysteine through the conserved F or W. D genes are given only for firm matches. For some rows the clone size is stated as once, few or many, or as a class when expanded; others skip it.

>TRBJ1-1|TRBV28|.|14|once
TGTCCCAGCACCCAGATGGCGGTTGACACTGAAGCTTTCTTT
CPSTQMAVDTEAFF
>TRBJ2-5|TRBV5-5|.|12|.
TGTGCCGGCAGCCTTCTAGGGGATACTCAGTACTTC
CAGSLLGDTQYF
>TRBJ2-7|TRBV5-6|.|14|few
TGTGCTAGCACCTTGATTGGTCAGGGCTACGAGCAGTACTTC
CASTLIGQGYEQYF
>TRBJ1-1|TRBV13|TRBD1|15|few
TGTGCCAGCAAGGAGATACAGGGGGCAGGCACTGAAGCTTTCTTT
CASKEIQGAGTEAFF
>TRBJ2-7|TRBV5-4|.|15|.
TGTGCCAGCAGCCCAACTGGGATAGGGATCAACGAGCAATACTTC
CASSPTGIGINEQYF
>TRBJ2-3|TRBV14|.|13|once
TGTGCCAGTAGCCGAGGATACATAGATACGCAGTTTTTT
CASSRGYIDTQFF
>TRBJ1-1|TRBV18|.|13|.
TGTGCCAGCTCAGGGGGTCCGGACACTGAAGTTTCCTTT
CASSGGPDTEVSF
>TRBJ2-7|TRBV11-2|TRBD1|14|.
TGTGCTAGCAGCTTAACAGGGGAATCCTACAAGCGGTACTTC
CASSLTGESYKRYF
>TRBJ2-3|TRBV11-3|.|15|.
TGTGCCAGCAGCCCTGGGGGACTCCAGGGCGGAACGTGGTATTTT
CASSPGGLQGGTWYF
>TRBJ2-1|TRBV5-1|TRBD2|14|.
TGCGCCAGCACGTTGGCGGGAGGTTACAATGGGCAGTTCTTC
CASTLAGGYNGQFF
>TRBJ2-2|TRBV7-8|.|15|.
TGTGCCAACAGCTTAGTACAACAGAACACCAGGGAGCTGTTTTTT
CANSLVQQNTRELFF
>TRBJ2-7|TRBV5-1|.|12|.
TGCACCAGCAGCCTCCGGCCCCACGAGCAGTACTTC
CTSSLRPHEQYF
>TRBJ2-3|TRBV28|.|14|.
TGTGCCATCAGTTTATGGACTGCCACCAATACGCAGTATTTT
CAISLWTATNTQYF
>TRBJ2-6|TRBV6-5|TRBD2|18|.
TGTGCTAGCGGTTACAGTCCTAGCGGAAGTACTGGGGCCAACGTCCTGACTTTC
CASGYSPSGSTGANVLTF
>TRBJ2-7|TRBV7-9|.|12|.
TGTGCCAGCGGCGACGGAAAGTATGAGCAGTACTTC
CASGDGKYEQYF
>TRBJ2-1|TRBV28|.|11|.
TGTGCCAGCGGAATCAGGAATGAGCACTTCTTC
CASGIRNEHFF
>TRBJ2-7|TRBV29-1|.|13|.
TGCAGCGTTGCCGGGACACAACCCTACGAGCAGTATTTC
CSVAGTQPYEQYF
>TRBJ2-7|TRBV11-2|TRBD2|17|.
TGTGCCTGCAGCTTAGATAGGGGCGGGAGGTTCTGCAATGAGCAGTACTTC
CACSLDRGGRFCNEQYF
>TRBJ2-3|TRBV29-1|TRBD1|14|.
TGCAGCGTTTCAGGGACAGGGGCGTCAGTTACGCGGTATTTT
CSVSGTGASVTRYF
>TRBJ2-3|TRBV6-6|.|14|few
TGTGCCAGCAGTTTGGGCAGCGGCAATCAGCTACAGTATTTT
CASSLGSGNQLQYF
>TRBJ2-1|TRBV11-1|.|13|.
TGTGCCAGCAACTTAGGAATTAAAGGCGGTACGTTCTTC
CASNLGIKGGTFF
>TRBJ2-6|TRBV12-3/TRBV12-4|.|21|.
TGTGCCAGCAGTCGGACCCGACTAGTCCCCGGTCGGGCCTCTGGGGTCAACGCCCTAACTTTC
CASSRTRLVPGRASGVNALTF
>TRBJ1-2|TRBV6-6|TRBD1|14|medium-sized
TGTGCCAGCAGCCCCGACAGGGACTTCTATGGCTACACCTTC
CASSPDRDFYGYTF
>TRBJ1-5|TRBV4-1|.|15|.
TGCCCCGGCAGTCCCATAGAAGGGAGTAATCAGCCCCAGCACTTT
CPGSPIEGSNQPQHF
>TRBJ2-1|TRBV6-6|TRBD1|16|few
TGTACCAGCAGTTACCAGGGCAGGGGGCCCGGCAATGAGCAGTTCTTC
CTSSYQGRGPGNEQFF
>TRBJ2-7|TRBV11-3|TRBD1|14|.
TGCGGCACTCGACAGGGCGTGACTTCCTACGAGCAGTACTTC
CGTRQGVTSYEQYF
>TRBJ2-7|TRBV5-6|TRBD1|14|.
TGTGCCAGCAGCTCGCTGACAGGGCCCTACGAACAATACTTC
CASSSLTGPYEQYF
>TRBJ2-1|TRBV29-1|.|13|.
TGCAGCGGGGGGACTGGGGGGTTCAGTGAGCAGTTCTTC
CSGGTGGFSEQFF
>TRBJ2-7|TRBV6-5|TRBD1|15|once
TGTACCAGCAGCTGTTCCTCAGGGGGCCTCTACGAGCAGTACTTC
CTSSCSSGGLYEQYF
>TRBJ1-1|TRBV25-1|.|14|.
TGTGCCAGCAGTGTTCAGGAATGCGACACTGAAGCTTTCTTT
CASSVQECDTEAFF
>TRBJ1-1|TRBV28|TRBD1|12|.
TGCGCCAGCAGAAACACAGGGGATGAAGCTTTCTTT
CASRNTGDEAFF
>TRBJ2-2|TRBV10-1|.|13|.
TGCGCCAGCTCCGGCACAGACACCGGGGAGCTGTTTTTT
CASSGTDTGELFF
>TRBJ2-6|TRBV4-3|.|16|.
TGCCCCAGCCGCCAAGATGCCGGCTCTGGGGCCAACGTACTGACTTTC
CPSRQDAGSGANVLTF